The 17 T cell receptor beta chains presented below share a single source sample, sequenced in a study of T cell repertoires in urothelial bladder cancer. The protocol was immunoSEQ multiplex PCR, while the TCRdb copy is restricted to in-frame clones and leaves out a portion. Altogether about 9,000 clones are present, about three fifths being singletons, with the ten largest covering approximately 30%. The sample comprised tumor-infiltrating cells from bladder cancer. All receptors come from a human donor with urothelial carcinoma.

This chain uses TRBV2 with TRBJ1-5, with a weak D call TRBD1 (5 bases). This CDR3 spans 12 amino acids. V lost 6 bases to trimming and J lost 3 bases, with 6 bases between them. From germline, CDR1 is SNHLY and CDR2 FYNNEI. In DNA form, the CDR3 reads TGTGCCAGCAGCAGGGACAATCAGCCCCAGCATTTT. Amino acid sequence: CASSRDNQPQHF.

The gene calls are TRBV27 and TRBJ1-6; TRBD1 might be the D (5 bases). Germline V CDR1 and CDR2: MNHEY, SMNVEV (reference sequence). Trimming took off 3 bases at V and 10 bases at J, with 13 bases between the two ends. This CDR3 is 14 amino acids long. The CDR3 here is CASSFGSGVSPLHF. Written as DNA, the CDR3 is TGTGCCAGCAGTTTCGGGTCGGGGGTCTCACCCCTCCACTTT.

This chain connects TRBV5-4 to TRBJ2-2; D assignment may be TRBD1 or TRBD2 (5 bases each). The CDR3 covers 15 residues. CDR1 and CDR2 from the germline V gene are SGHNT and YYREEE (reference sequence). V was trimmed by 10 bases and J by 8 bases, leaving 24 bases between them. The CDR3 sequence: CAGQTRGVSTGELFF. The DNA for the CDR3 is TGTGCCGGCCAAACCCGAGGGGTTTCAACTGGGGAGCTGTTTTTT. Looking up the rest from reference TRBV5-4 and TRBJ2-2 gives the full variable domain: ETGVTQSPTHLIKTRGQQVTLRCSSQSGHNTVSWYQQALGQGPQFIFQYYREEENGRGNFPPRFSGLQFPNYSSELNVNALELDDSALYLCAGQTRGVSTGELFFGEGSRLTVL.

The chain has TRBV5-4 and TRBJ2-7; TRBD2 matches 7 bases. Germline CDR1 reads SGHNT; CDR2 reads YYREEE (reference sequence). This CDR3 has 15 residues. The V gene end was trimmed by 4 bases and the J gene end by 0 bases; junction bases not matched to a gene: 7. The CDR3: CASSLGLSTSYEQYF. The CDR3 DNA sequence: TGTGCCAGCAGCCTGGGACTATCCACCTCCTACGAGCAGTACTTC. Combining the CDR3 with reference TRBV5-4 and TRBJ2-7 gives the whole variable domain ETGVTQSPTHLIKTRGQQVTLRCSSQSGHNTVSWYQQALGQGPQFIFQYYREEENGRGNFPPRFSGLQFPNYSSELNVNALELDDSALYLCASSLGLSTSYEQYFGPGTRLTVT.

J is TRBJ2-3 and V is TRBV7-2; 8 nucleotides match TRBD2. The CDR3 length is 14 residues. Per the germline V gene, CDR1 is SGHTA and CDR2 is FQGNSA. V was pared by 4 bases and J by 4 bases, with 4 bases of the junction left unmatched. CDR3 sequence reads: CASSSDGGADTQYF. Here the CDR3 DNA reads TGTGCCAGCAGCTCGGACGGGGGGGCAGATACGCAGTATTTT.

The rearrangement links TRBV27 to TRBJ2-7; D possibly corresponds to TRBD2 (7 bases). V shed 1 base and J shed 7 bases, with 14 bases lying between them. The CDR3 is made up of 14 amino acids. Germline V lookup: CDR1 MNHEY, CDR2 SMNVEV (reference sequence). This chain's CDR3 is CASSLLGGGMEQYF. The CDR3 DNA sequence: TGTGCCAGCAGTTTATTAGGGGGGGGGATGGAGCAGTACTTC.

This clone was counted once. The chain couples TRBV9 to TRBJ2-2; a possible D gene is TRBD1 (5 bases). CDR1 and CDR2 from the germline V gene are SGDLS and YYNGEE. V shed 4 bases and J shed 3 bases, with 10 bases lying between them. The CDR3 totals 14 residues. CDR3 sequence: CASSPRGDTGELFF. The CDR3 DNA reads TGTGCCAGCAGCCCAAGGGGTGACACCGGGGAGCTGTTTTTT.

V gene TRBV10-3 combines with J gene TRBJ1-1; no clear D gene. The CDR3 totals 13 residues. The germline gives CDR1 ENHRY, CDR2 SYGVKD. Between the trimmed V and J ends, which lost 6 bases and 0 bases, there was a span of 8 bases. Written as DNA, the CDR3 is TGTGCCATCAGGCAGATGATGAACACTGAAGCTTTCTTT. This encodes CAIRQMMNTEAFF.

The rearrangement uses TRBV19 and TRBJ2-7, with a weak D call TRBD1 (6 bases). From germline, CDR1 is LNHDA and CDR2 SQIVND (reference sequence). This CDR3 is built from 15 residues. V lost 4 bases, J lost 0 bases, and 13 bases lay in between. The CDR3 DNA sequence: TGTGCCAGTAGTAGCTCCAGGGGCAGCTCCTACGAGCAGTACTTC. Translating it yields CASSSSRGSSYEQYF.

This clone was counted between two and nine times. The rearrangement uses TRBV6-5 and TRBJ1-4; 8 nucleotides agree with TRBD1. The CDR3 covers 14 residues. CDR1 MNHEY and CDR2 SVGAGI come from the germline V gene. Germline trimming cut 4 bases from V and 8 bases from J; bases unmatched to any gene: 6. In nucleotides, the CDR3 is TGTGCCAGCAGTTCCCCAGGGGGCGAAGAAAAACTGTTTTTT. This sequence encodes CASSSPGGEEKLFF.

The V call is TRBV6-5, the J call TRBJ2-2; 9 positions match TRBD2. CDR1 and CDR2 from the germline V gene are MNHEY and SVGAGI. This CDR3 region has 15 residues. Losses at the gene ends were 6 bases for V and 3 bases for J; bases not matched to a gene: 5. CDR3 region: CASRSSGADTGELFF. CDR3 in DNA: TGTGCCAGCAGATCTAGCGGGGCTGACACCGGGGAGCTGTTTTTT.

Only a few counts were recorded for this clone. CDR3 loop: CASSTGLDGYTF. As DNA, the CDR3 is TGCGCCAGCAGTACAGGTTTGGACGGCTACACCTTC. The chain uses TRBV4-1 and TRBJ1-2; maybe TRBD1 (5 bases). CDR1 and CDR2 from the germline V gene are MGHRA and YSYEKL. The CDR3 consists of 12 residues. Trimming cost V 6 bases and J 8 bases, with 13 bases left between them.

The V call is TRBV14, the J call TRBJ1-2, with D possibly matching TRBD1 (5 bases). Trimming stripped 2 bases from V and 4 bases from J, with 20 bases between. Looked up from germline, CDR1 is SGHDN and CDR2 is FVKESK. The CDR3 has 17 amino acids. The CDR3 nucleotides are TGTGCCAGCAGCCAATTTTCTCAGGGCATACGGTTCTATGGCTACACCTTC. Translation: CASSQFSQGIRFYGYTF.

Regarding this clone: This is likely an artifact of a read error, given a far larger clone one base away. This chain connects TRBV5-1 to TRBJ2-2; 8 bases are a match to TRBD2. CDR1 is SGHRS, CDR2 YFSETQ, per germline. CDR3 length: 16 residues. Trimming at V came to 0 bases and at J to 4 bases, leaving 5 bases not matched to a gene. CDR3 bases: TGCGCCAGCAGCTTGGAGCGGGGGCGGACCACCGGGGAGCTGTTTTTT. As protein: CASSLERGRTTGELFF.

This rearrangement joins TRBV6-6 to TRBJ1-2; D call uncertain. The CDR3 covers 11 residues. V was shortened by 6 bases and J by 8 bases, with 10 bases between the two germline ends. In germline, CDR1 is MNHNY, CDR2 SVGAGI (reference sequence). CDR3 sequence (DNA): TGTGCCAGCAGCAAGAAACTGGGCTACACCTTC. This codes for CASSKKLGYTF.

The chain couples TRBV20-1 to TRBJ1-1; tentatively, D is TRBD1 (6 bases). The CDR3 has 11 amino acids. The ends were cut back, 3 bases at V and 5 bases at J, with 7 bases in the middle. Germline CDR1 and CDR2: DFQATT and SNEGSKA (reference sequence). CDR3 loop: CSASTGTEAFF. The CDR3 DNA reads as TGCAGTGCTAGTACAGGGACTGAAGCTTTCTTT.

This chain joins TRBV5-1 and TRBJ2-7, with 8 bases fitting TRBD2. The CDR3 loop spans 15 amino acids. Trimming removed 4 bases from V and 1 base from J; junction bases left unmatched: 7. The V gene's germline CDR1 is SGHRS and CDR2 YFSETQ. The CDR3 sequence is CASSPDTSGSYEQYF. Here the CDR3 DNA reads TGCGCCAGCAGCCCGGATACTAGCGGTTCCTACGAGCAGTACTTC.